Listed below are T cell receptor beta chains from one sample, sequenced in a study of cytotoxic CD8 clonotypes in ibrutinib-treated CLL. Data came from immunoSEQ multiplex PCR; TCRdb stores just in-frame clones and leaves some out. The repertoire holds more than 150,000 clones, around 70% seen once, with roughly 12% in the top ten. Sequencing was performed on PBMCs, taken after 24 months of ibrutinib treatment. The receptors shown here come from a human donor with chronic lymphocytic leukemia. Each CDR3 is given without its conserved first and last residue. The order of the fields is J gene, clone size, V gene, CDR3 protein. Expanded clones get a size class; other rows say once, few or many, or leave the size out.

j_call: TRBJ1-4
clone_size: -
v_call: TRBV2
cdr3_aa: ASSGDRMNEKLF

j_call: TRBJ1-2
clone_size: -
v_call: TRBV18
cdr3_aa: ASSPSQGADGYT

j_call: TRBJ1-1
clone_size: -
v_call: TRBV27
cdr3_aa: ASSLKQGMNTEAF

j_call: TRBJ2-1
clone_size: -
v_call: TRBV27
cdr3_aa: ASSRAGGDEQF

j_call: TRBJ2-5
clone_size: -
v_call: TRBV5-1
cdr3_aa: ASSLLAGEETQY

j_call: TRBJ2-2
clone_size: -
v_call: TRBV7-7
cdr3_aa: ASSLERGTGELF

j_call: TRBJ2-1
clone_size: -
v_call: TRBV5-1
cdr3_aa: ASSNRLAGGYEQF

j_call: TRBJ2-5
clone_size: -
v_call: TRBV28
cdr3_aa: ASSSWAQETQY

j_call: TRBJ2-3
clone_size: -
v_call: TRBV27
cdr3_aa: ASSLQGDTQY

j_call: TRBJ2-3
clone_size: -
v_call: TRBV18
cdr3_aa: ASSRQGADTQY

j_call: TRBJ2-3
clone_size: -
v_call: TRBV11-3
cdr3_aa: ASSLGGFPDTQY

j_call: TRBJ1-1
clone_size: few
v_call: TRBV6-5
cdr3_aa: ASRENTEAF

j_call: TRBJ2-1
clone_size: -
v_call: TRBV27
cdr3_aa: ASSLKIREIDEQF

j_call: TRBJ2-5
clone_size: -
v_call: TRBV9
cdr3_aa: ASSTGQGAPVQETQY

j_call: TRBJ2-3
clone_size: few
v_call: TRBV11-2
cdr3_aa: ASSLVWGSTDTQY

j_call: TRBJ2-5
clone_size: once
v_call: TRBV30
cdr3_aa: AWTTGLVRETQY

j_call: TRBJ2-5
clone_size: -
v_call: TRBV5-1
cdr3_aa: ASSLGVGRETQY

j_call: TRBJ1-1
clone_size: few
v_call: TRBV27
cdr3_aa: ASSRYGGFGEAF

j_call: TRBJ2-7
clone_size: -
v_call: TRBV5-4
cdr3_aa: ASSLTSQAGEQY

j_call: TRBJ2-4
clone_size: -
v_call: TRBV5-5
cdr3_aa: ASSLGTDSAY

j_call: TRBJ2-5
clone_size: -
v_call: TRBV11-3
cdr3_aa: ASSLGVQGKETQY

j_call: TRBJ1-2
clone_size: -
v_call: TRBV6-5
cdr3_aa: ASSFGYGYT

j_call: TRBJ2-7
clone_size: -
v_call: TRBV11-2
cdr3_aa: ASSQTTGASYEQY

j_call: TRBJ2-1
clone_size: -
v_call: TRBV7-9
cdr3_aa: ASSQELGTSYSYNEQF

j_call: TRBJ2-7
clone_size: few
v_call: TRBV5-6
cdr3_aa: ASSYEAGTYEQY

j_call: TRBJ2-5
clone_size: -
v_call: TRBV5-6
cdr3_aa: ASSFYGRETQY

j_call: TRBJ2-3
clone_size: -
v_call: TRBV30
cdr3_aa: AWRPAGDTQY

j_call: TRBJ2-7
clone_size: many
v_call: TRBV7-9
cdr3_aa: ASSLAGVTYEQY

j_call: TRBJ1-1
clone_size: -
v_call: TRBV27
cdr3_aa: ASSQRRWDTEAF

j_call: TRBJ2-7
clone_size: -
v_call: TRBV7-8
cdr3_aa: ASSLSGQGYEQY

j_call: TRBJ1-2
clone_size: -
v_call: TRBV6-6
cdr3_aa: ASRGKGPHRYGYT

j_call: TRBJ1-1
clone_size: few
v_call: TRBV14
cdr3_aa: ASSPPGHLIMNTEAF

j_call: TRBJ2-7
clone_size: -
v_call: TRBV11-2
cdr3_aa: ASSLGGRHEQY

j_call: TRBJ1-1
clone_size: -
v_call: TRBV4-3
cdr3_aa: ASSQDFTGGAGSEAF

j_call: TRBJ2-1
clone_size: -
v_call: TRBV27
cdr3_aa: ASSLSTSGYNEQF

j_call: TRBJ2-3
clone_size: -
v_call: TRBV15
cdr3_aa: ATSTPWQGAGDTQY

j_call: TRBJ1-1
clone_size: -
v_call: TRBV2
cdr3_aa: ASRTDRVGTEAF

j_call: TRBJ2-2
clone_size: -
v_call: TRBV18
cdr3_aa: ASSPPGGQNTGELF

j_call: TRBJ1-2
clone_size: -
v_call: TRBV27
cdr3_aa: ASSLSSFWQGRYGYT

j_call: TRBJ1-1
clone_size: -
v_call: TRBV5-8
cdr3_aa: ASSSEQGLGTEAF

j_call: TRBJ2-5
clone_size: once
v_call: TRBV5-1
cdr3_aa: ASSLEGQGMETQY

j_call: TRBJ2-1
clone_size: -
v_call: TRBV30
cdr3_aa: AWSAGLAGRDEQF

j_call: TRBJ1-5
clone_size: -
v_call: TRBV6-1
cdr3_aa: ASIRTPSNQPQH

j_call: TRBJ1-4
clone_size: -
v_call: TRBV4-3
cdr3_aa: ASSQDIQARVGKLF

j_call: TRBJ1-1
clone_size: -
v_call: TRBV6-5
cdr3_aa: ASSYRRDTEAF

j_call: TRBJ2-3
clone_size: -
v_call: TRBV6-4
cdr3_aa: ASSDLAGGSTDTQY

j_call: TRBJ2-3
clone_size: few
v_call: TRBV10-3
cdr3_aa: AISSSGEDTDTQY

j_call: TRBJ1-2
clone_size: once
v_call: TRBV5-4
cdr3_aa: ASSHAAQGVRGYT

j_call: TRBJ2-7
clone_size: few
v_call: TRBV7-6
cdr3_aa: ASSLAAGASYEQY

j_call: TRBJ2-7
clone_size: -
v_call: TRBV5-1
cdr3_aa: ASSLGQGGEQY

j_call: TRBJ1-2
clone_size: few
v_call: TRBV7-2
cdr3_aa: ASSFLVIDSYYGYT